These T cell receptor beta chains were read from a single sample in a study of Ad26.COV2.S vaccination and SARS-CoV-2 variants. TCRdb's table, derived via immunoSEQ multiplex PCR, lists solely in-frame clones and lacks some. The table has over 300,000 clones, under 90% seen once. Sample: peripheral blood, taken in a trial of Ad26.COV2.S vaccine versus placebo. All receptors come from a person aged 18-65 years who received the Ad26.COV2.S COVID-19 vaccine or a placebo. The CDR3 runs from the conserved cysteine through the conserved F or W. D genes are given only for firm matches. A row's size may be missing; if present it is once, few, many or a size class.

d_call clone_size j_call v_call cdr3_nt cdr3_aa
- - TRBJ2-3 TRBV27 TGTGCCAGCAGTCGACCCCCCGGAGATACGCAGTATTTT CASSRPPGDTQYF
TRBD1 - TRBJ1-2 TRBV15 TGTGCCACCAGCAGAGGGGACAGATCAGAGGGCTACACCTTC CATSRGDRSEGYTF
- once TRBJ1-2 TRBV7-2 TGTGCCAGCAGCTTAGAACTGACAGTTAACTATGGCTACACCTTC CASSLELTVNYGYTF
- - TRBJ2-7 TRBV5-1 TGCGCCAGCAGCTTACTAGCAGCCTACGAGCAGTACTTC CASSLLAAYEQYF
TRBD1 once TRBJ1-1 TRBV6-5 TGTGCCAGCAGTTACGACAGGGGACCTAACACTGAAGCTTTCTTT CASSYDRGPNTEAFF
- - TRBJ1-5 TRBV6-5 TGTGCCAGCAGTTACTCGTTGTCCCAGAGCAATCAGCCCCAGCATTTT CASSYSLSQSNQPQHF
- - TRBJ2-3 TRBV5-6 TGTGCCAGCAGCTTGGTCCCGGCTTCTAGCACAGATACGCAGTATTTT CASSLVPASSTDTQYF
- - TRBJ2-5 TRBV2 TGTGCCAGCAGGGCAGATCAAGAGACCCAGTACTTC CASRADQETQYF
- - TRBJ1-2 TRBV7-2 TGTGCCAGCAGCTTACTTACGGGAGGCTACACCTTC CASSLLTGGYTF
- - TRBJ2-3 TRBV18 TGTGCCAGCTCACCACAGAAAGGACCTAGCACAGATACGCAGTATTTT CASSPQKGPSTDTQYF
- many TRBJ2-3 TRBV7-2 TGTGCCAGCAGCTCCCCAGGATTCACAGATACGCAGTATTTT CASSSPGFTDTQYF
- once TRBJ2-7 TRBV7-2 TGTGCCAGCAGCTTACGGGCCAGCCAAAACCTCTACGAGCAGTACTTC CASSLRASQNLYEQYF
- - TRBJ1-1 TRBV7-2 TGTGCCAGCAGCCGAGGACGGACTGAAGCTTTCTTT CASSRGRTEAFF
TRBD2 - TRBJ2-5 TRBV7-8 TGTGCCAGCCGCGGGGGGGGGCCCCTAGAGACCCAGTACTTC CASRGGGPLETQYF
- few TRBJ2-5 TRBV7-9 TGTGCCAGCAGCCGAGCGGAGACCCAGTACTTC CASSRAETQYF
- - TRBJ2-5 TRBV3-1/TRBV3-2 TGTGCCAGCAGCCTCTTTCCCTGGGAGACCCAGTACTTC CASSLFPWETQYF
- - TRBJ2-7 TRBV19 TGTGCCAGTAGTATAGATCAGGGTGGGGGATACGAGCAGTACTTC CASSIDQGGGYEQYF
- - TRBJ1-1 TRBV6-5 TGTGCCAGCAGCCCCGGGACACCTGAAGCTTTCTTT CASSPGTPEAFF
- once TRBJ2-1 TRBV6-5 TGTGCCAGCAAGGATTTAGCTTACAATGAGCAGTTCTTC CASKDLAYNEQFF
- once TRBJ2-5 TRBV18 TGTGCCAGCTCACCCCGAAGATCCCAAGAGACCCAGTACTTC CASSPRRSQETQYF
TRBD2 - TRBJ2-1 TRBV19 TGTGCCAGCGGCTACCCTGGGACTAGCGGGCGCTACAATGAGCAGTTCTTC CASGYPGTSGRYNEQFF
- - TRBJ1-1 TRBV6-5 TGTGCCAGCAGGACGGACCTACTGAACACTGAAGCTTTCTTT CASRTDLLNTEAFF
- - TRBJ1-1 TRBV6-2/TRBV6-3 TGTGCCAGCAGTCCCCCCCCGATGAACACTGAAGCTTTCTTT CASSPPPMNTEAFF
- - TRBJ2-7 TRBV9 TGTGCCAGCAGCCCCACGGGTATGGGTCCACACGAGCAGTACTTC CASSPTGMGPHEQYF
TRBD1 - TRBJ1-5 TRBV7-9 TGTGCCAGCAGTCTCGGACAGGCCTCTACCCAGCATTTT CASSLGQASTQHF
- - TRBJ2-1 TRBV9 TGTGCCAGCAGCCCGAGGGGTAGCCCTGAGCAGTTCTTC CASSPRGSPEQFF
- - TRBJ1-1 TRBV6-5 TGTGCCAGCAGGGTAGGGGGACTCAACACTGAAGCTTTCTTT CASRVGGLNTEAFF
TRBD2 - TRBJ2-1 TRBV27 TGTGCCAGCAGTTTTCCCGGGACTAGCAATGAGCAGTTCTTC CASSFPGTSNEQFF
- - TRBJ2-7 TRBV5-5 TGTGCCAGCAGCCCGGTCGCCTACGAGCAGTACTTC CASSPVAYEQYF
- once TRBJ2-1 TRBV7-9 TGTGCCAGCAGCCCGCGGGAAGAGTCCTACAATGAGCAGTTCTTC CASSPREESYNEQFF
TRBD2 - TRBJ2-7 TRBV7-6 TGTGCCAGCAGCTCCACCGGGACTAGCGGGAGCGAGCAGTACTTC CASSSTGTSGSEQYF
- - TRBJ1-3 TRBV28 TGTGCCAGCAGTTTATGGCCGGGGGGAAGGTCCGCATTCGGAAACACCATATATTTT CASSLWPGGRSAFGNTIYF
TRBD2 - TRBJ2-1 TRBV5-5 TGTGCCAGCAGCCGTGGTGGGACTAGCGGGAGCTACAATGAGCAGTTCTTC CASSRGGTSGSYNEQFF
- - TRBJ2-1 TRBV15 TGTGCCACCAGCAGAGACGTGGGGGAGGCCTACAATGAGCAGTTCTTC CATSRDVGEAYNEQFF
- - TRBJ1-5 TRBV6-5 TGTGCCAGCATCACGGAGGGTCAGCCCCAGCATTTT CASITEGQPQHF
- - TRBJ1-1 TRBV19 TGTGCCAGTAGTGGATTAAGGGGGGGTGAAGCTTTCTTT CASSGLRGGEAFF
TRBD1 - TRBJ1-4 TRBV18 TGTGCCAGCTGCCGGACAGGAGGCGAAAAACTGTTTTTT CASCRTGGEKLFF
- - TRBJ1-1 TRBV7-6 TGTGCCAGCAGCGCGAATCAGGGTACTGAAGCTTTCTTT CASSANQGTEAFF
- - TRBJ1-5 TRBV3-1/TRBV3-2 TGTGCCAGCAGCCAATTTGGGGCAGAACTCAATCAGCCCCAGCATTTT CASSQFGAELNQPQHF
- - TRBJ2-3 TRBV7-2 TGTGCCAGCTCGGTGGGTCCCACAGATACGCAGTATTTT CASSVGPTDTQYF
- - TRBJ1-6 TRBV5-1 TGCGCCAGCAGTTCAACTCCCCGGAACGATAATTCACCCCTCCACTTT CASSSTPRNDNSPLHF
TRBD2 once TRBJ2-5 TRBV11-3 TGTGCCAGCAGCAAGGGACTAGATAGGGAGACCCAGTACTTC CASSKGLDRETQYF
- - TRBJ1-2 TRBV7-9 TGTGCCAGCAGCTTAGGACGGGAGGGTATCTATGGCTACACCTTC CASSLGREGIYGYTF
TRBD2 - TRBJ2-7 TRBV19 TGTGCCAGTAGTCCTGGACTAGCGGGAGGGCACTACGAGCAGTACTTC CASSPGLAGGHYEQYF
- few TRBJ1-5 TRBV7-9 TGTGCCAGCAGCTGGACAGAGAATCAGCCCCAGCATTTT CASSWTENQPQHF
- - TRBJ2-7 TRBV4-2 TGTGCCAGCAGCCAAGATCAGAGCTACGAGCAGTACTTC CASSQDQSYEQYF
- - TRBJ2-1 TRBV6-5 TGTGCCAGCAGCGCCGTTACTTACTACAATGAGCAGTTCTTC CASSAVTYYNEQFF
- - TRBJ1-2 TRBV19 TGTGCCAGTAGTAATGCCCCCAGGCAGTTCTATGGCTACACCTTC CASSNAPRQFYGYTF